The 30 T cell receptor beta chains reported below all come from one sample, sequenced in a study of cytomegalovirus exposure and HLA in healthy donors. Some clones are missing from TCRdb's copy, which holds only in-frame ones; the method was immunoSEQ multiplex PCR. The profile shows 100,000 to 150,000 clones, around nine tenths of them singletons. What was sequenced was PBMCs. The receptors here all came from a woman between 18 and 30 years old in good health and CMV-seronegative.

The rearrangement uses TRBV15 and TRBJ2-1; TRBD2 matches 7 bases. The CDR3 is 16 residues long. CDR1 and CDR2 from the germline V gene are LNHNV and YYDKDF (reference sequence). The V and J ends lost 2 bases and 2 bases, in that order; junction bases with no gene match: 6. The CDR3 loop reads CATSRSPGGTYNEQFF. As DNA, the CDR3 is TGTGCCACCAGCAGATCCCCGGGGGGAACCTACAATGAGCAGTTCTTC.

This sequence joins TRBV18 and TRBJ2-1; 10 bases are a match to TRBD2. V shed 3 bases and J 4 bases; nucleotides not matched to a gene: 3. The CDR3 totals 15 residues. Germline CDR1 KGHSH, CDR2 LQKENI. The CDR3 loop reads CASSPGLALYNEQFF. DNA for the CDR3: TGTGCCAGCTCACCGGGACTAGCGCTTTACAATGAGCAGTTCTTC.

CDR3 amino acids: CASSTREYNEQFF. DNA for the CDR3: TGTGCCAGTAGTACCCGAGAATACAATGAGCAGTTCTTC. The V call is TRBV19, the J call TRBJ2-1; D is unclear. The CDR3 spans 13 residues. V dropped 4 bases and J dropped 4 bases, with 8 bases sitting between them. Germline V gene data show CDR1 as LNHDA and CDR2 as SQIVND (reference sequence). The full variable domain, in which reference TRBV19 and TRBJ2-1 provide the parts outside the CDR3, is DGGITQSPKYLFRKEGQNVTLSCEQNLNHDAMYWYRQDPGQGLRLIYYSQIVNDFQKGDIAEGYSVSREKKESFPLTVTSAQKNPTAFYLCASSTREYNEQFFGPGTRLTVL.

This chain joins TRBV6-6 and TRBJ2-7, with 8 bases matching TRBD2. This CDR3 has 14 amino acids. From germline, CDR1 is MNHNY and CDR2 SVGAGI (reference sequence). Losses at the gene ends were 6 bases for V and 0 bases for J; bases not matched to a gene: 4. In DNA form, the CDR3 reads TGTGCCAGCAGCGAAAGCGGGGGCTCCTACGAGCAGTACTTC. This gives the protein CASSESGGSYEQYF.

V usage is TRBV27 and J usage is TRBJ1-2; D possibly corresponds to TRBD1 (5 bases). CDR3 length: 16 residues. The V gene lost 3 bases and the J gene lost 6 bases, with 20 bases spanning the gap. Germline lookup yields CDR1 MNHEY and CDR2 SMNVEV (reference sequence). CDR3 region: CASSFGRDWYGDGYTF. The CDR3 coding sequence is TGTGCCAGCAGTTTTGGCAGGGACTGGTACGGAGATGGCTACACCTTC.

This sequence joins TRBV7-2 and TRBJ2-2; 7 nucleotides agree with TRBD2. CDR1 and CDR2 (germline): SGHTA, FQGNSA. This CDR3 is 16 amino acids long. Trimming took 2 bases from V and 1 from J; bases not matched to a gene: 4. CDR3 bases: TGTGCCAGCAGCTTAATCAGCGGGGTGAACACCGGGGAGCTGTTTTTT. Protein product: CASSLISGVNTGELFF.

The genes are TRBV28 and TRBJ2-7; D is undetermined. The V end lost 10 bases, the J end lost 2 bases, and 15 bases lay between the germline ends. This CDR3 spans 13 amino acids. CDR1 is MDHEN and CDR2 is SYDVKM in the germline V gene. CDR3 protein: CATGKQTPYEQYF. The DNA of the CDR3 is TGTGCCACCGGAAAACAGACCCCCTACGAGCAGTACTTC.

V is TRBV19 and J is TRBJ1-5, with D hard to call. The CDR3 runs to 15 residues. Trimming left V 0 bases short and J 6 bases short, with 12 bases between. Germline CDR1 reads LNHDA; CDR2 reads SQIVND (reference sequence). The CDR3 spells CASSIDHLVGQPQHF. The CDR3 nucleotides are TGTGCCAGTAGTATAGATCATCTAGTTGGTCAGCCCCAGCATTTT.

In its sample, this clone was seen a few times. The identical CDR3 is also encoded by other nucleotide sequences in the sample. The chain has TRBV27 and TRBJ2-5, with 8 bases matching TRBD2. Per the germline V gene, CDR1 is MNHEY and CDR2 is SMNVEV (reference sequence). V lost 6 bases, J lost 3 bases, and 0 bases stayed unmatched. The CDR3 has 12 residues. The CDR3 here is CASSGREETQYF. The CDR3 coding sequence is TGTGCCAGCAGCGGGAGGGAAGAGACCCAGTACTTC.

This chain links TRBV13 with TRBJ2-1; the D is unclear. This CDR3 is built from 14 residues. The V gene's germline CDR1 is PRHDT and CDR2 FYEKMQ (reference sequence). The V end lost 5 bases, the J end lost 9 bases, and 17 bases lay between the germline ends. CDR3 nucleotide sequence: TGTGCCAGCAGCCCCAGTGACCCCCGGAGTGAGCAGTTCTTC. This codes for CASSPSDPRSEQFF. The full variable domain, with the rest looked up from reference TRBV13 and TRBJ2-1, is AAGVIQSPRHLIKEKRETATLKCYPIPRHDTVYWYQQGPGQDPQFLISFYEKMQSDKGSIPDRFSAQQFSDYHSELNMSSLELGDSALYFCASSPSDPRSEQFFGPGTRLTVL.

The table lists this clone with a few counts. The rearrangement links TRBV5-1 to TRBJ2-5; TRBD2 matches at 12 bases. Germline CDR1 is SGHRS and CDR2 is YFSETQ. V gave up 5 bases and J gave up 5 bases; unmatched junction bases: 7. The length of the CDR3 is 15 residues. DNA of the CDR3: TGCGCCAGCAGATCTAGCGGGGGGGCTGAGGAGACCCAGTACTTC. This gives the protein CASRSSGGAEETQYF.

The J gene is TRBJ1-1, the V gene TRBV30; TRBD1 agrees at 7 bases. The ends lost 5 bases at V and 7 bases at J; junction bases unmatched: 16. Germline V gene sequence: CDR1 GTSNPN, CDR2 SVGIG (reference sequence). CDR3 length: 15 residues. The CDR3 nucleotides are TGTGCCTGGTATCACTGGACTCGCCAGGGGGGTGAAGCTTTCTTT. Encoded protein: CAWYHWTRQGGEAFF.

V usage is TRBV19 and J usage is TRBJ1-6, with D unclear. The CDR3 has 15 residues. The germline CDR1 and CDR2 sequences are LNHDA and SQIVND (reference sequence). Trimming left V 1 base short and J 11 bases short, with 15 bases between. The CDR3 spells CASSIGGRSLAPLHF. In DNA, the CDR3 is TGTGCCAGTAGTATAGGCGGCCGGAGTCTAGCACCCCTCCACTTT.

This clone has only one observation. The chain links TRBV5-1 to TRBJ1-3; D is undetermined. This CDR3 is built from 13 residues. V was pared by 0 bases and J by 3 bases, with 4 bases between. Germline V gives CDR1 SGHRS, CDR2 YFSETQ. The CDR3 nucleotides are TGCGCCAGCAGCTTGGGGAGTGGAAACACCATATATTTT. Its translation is CASSLGSGNTIYF.

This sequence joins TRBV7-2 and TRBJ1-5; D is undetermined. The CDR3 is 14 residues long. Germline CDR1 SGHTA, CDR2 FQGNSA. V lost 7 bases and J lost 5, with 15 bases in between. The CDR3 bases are TGTGCCAGCACAACCAACCCGGGATATCAGCCCCAGCATTTT. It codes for CASTTNPGYQPQHF.

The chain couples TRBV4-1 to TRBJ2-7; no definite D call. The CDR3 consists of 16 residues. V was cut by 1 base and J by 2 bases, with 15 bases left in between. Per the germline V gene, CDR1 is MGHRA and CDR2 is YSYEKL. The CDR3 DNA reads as TGCGCCAGCAGCCAAGCGATCTTTGGCCCCCCCTACGAGCAGTACTTC. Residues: CASSQAIFGPPYEQYF.

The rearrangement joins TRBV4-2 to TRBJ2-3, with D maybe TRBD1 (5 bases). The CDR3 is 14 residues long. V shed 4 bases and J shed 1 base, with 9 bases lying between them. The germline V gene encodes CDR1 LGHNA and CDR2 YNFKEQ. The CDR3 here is CASSPLGGTDTQYF. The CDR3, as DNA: TGTGCCAGCAGCCCCCTAGGGGGCACAGATACGCAGTATTTT.

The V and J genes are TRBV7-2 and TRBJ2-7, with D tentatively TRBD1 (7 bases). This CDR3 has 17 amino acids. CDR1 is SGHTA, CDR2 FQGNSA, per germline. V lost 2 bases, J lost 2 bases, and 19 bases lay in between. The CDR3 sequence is CASSLYHGQGGPYEQYF. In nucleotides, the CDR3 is TGTGCCAGCAGCTTATATCATGGGCAGGGGGGCCCCTACGAGCAGTACTTC.

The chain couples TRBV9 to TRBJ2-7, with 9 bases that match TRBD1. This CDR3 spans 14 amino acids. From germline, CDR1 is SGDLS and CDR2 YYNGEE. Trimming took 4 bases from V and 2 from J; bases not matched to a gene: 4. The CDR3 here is CASSLGTGTYEQYF. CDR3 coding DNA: TGTGCCAGCAGCCTCGGGACAGGGACCTACGAGCAGTACTTC.

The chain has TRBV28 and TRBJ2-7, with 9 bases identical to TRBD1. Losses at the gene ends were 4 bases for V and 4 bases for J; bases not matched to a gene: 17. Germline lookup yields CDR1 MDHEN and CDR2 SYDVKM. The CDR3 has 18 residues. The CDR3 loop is CASSYDTMGQGLSYEQYF. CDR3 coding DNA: TGTGCCAGCAGTTACGACACCATGGGACAGGGTCTCTCGTACGAGCAGTACTTC.

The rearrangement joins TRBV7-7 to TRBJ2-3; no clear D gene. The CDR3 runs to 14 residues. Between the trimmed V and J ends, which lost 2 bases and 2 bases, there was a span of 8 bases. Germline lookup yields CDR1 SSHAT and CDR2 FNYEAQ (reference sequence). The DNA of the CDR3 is TGTGCCAGCAGCTTAAGTACTTACACAGATACGCAGTATTTT. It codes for CASSLSTYTDTQYF.

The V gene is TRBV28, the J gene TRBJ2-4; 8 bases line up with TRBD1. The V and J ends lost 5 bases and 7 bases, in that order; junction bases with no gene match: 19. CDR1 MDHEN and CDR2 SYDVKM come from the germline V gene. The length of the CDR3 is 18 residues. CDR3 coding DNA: TGTGCCAGCAGTCCACATGGGACAGGTAAATCCCCTGGGAACATTCAGTACTTC. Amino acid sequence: CASSPHGTGKSPGNIQYF.

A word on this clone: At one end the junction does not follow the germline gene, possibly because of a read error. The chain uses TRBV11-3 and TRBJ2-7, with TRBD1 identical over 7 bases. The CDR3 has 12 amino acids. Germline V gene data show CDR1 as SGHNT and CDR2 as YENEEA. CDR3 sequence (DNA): TGTGCCAGCAAGGCCAAGGGACAGCTAGAACACTTC. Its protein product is CASKAKGQLEHF. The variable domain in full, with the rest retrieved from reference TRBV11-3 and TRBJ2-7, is EAGVVQSPRYKIIEKKQPVAFWCNPISGHNTLYWYLQNLGQGPELLIRYENEEAVDDSQLPKDRFSAERLKGVDSTLKIQPAELGDSAVYLCASKAKGQLEHFGPGTRLTVT.

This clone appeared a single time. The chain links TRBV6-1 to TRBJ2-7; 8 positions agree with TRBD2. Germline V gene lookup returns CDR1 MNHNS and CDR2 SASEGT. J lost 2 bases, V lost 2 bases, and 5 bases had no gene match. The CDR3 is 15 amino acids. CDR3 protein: CASSEPGLVTYEQYF. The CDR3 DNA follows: TGTGCCAGCAGTGAACCGGGACTAGTCACCTACGAGCAGTACTTC.

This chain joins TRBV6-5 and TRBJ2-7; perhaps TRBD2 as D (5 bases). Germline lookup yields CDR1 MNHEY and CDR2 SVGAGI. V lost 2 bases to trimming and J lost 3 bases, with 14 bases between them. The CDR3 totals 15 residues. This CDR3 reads CASSYRGPSYYEQYF. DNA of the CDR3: TGTGCCAGCAGTTACCGCGGGCCCTCCTACTACGAGCAGTACTTC.

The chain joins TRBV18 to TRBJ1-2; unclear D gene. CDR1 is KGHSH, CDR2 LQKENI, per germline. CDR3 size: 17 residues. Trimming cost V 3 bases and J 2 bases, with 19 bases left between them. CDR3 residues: CASSPPNRSGSNYGYTF. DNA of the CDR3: TGTGCCAGCTCACCTCCAAATCGCAGTGGGAGCAACTATGGCTACACCTTC.

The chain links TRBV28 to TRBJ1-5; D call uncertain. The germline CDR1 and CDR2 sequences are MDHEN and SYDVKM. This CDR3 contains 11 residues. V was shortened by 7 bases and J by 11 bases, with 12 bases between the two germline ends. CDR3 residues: CASTLAGTQHF. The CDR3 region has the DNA TGTGCCAGCACTCTCGCCGGGACCCAGCATTTT.

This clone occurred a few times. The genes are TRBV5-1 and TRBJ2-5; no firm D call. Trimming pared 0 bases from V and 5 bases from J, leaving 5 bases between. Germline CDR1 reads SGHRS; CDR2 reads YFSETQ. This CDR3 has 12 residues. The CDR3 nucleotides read TGCGCCAGCAGCTTGGAACTGGAGACCCAGTACTTC. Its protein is CASSLELETQYF.

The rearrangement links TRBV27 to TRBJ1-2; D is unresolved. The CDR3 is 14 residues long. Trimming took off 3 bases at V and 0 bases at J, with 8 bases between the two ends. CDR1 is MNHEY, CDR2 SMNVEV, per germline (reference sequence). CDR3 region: CASSLAETNYGYTF. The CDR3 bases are TGTGCCAGCAGTTTGGCGGAGACTAACTATGGCTACACCTTC.

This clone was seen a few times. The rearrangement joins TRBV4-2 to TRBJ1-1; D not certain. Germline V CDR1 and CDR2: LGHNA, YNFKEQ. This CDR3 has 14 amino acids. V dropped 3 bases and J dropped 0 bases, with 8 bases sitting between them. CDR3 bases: TGTGCCAGCAGCCAGCGACACTTGAACACTGAAGCTTTCTTT. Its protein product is CASSQRHLNTEAFF.